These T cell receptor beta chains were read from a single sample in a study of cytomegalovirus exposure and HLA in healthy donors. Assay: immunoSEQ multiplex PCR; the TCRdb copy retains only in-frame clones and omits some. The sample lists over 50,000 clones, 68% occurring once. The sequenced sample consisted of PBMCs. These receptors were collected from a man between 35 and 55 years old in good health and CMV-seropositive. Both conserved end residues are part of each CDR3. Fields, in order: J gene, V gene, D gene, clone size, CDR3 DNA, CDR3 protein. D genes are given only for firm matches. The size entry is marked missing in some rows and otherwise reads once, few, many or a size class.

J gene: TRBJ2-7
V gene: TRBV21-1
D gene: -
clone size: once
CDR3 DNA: TGTGCCAGTATACACTACGAGCAGTACTTC
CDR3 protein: CASIHYEQYF

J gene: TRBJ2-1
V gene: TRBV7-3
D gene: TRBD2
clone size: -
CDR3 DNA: TGTGCCAGCAGCTTATATTACAGCGGGGCTAATGAGCAGTTCTTC
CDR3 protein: CASSLYYSGANEQFF

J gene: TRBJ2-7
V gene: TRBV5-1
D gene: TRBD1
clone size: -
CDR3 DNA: TGCGCCAGCAGCAGGGGGCATACCTACGAGCAGTACTTC
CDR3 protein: CASSRGHTYEQYF

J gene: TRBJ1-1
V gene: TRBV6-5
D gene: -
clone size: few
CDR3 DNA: TGTGCCAGCAGTTACAGGGCGGGCTTAAACACTGAAGCTTTCTTT
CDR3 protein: CASSYRAGLNTEAFF

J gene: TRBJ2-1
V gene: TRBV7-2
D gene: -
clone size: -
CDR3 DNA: TGTGCCAGCAGCTCCGGGTGGGCCTACAATGAGCAGTTCTTC
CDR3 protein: CASSSGWAYNEQFF

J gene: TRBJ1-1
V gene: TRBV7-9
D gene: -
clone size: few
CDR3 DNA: TGTGCCAGCACTACAGGGTCGGCTTACACTGAAGCTTTCTTT
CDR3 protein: CASTTGSAYTEAFF

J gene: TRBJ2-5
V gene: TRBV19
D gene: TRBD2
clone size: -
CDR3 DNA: TGTGCCAGTAATATAGGACTAGCGGGAGAGGGACGGGAGACCCAGTACTTC
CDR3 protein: CASNIGLAGEGRETQYF

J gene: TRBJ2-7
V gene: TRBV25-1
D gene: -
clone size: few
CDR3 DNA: TGTGCCAGCTCCAGAGCGGACGGAAACTACGAGCAGTACTTC
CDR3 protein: CASSRADGNYEQYF

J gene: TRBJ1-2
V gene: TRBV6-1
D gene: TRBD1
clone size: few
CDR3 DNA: TGTGCCAGCAGTGACCGACAGGGGGCGAGAGGCTACACCTTC
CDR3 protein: CASSDRQGARGYTF

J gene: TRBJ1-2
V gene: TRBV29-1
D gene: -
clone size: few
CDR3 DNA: TGCAGCGTTGAGCCACAGGGAAACTATGGCTACACCTTC
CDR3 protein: CSVEPQGNYGYTF

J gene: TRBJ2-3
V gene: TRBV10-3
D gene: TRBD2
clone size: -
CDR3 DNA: TGTGCCATCAGTGAACGGGGGGGGGCGGACACAGATACGCAGTATTTT
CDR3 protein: CAISERGGADTDTQYF

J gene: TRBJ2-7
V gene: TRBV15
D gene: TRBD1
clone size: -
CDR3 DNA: TGTGCCACCAGCAGTACTCCGGGACAGGGATTCCACGAGCAGTACTTC
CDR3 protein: CATSSTPGQGFHEQYF

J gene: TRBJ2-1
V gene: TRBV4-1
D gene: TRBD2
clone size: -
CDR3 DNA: TGCGCCAGCAGCCGGACAAAACGGGGGACTAGCTACTACAATGAGCAGTTCTTC
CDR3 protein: CASSRTKRGTSYYNEQFF

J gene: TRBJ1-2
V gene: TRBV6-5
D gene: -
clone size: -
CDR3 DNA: TGTGCCAGCAGTTCCCAGGGTAACTATGGCTACACCTTC
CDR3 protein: CASSSQGNYGYTF

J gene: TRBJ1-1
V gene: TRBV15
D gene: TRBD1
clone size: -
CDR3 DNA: TGTGCCACCAGTAGCGGACAGGGGGCTTTCTTGGGCACTGAAGCTTTCTTT
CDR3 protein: CATSSGQGAFLGTEAFF

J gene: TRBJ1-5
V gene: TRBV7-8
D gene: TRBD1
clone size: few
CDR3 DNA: TGTGCCAGCACACCGACAGGGACGGGCAATCAGCCCCAGCATTTT
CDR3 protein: CASTPTGTGNQPQHF